These 8 T cell receptor beta chains share one sample of origin, sequenced in a study of response to subunit inactivated influenza vaccine. Each CDR3 protein gets one entry after TCRdb re-called the RT-PCR reads with MiXCR. The table includes more than 700,000 distinct CDR3 sequences, about 20% detected once. The sample was PBMCs from blood, taken 4 to 6 days after vaccination. The receptor set was obtained from a man between 45 and 60 years old who received an inactivated influenza vaccine.

The V and J genes are TRBV3-1 and TRBJ1-6; TRBD1 is a possible D gene (6 bases). The CDR3 loop spans 14 amino acids. The V and J ends lost 2 bases and 7 bases respectively, with 9 bases between them. Per germline, CDR1 LGHDT and CDR2 YNNKEL (reference sequence). The CDR3 sequence: CASSQQGPNSPLHF. The CDR3 DNA sequence: TGTGCCAGCAGCCAACAGGGGCCGAATTCACCCCTCCACTTT.

The chain uses TRBV7-2 and TRBJ2-5; 9 bases align to TRBD2. The germline V gene has CDR1 SGHTA and CDR2 FQGNSA. The V and J ends lost 1 base and 7 bases, in that order; junction bases with no gene match: 10. CDR3 length: 16 amino acids. The CDR3 loop reads CASSLGTGGRGGTQYF. The CDR3 DNA sequence: TGTGCCAGCAGCTTAGGAACCGGCGGGAGGGGAGGGACCCAGTACTTC.

This clonotype appeared a few times. The chain has TRBV6-5 and TRBJ2-5; tentatively, D is TRBD1 (5 bases). Germline V gives CDR1 MNHEY, CDR2 SVGAGI. The CDR3 is made up of 14 amino acids. Between the trimmed V and J ends, which lost 0 bases and 3 bases, there was a span of 8 bases. CDR3 loop: CASSYSGQEETQYF. The CDR3 DNA reads TGTGCCAGCAGTTACTCCGGACAAGAAGAGACCCAGTACTTC.

This clonotype was found a few times. V is TRBV7-9 and J is TRBJ2-3, with a weak D call TRBD2 (6 bases). Germline assignment: CDR1 SEHNR and CDR2 FQNEAQ (reference sequence). This CDR3 has 17 residues. The V gene lost 2 bases and the J gene lost 1 base, with 16 bases spanning the gap. The CDR3 region has the DNA TGTGCCAGCAGCTTAAGCGGCGCGGGGTTACGCACAGATACGCAGTATTTT. Translating gives CASSLSGAGLRTDTQYF.

The rearrangement uses TRBV2 and TRBJ2-7, with D perhaps TRBD1 (5 bases). The CDR3 totals 13 residues. Deletions cut 6 bases from V and 9 bases from J, with 18 bases between. The germline gives CDR1 SNHLY, CDR2 FYNNEI. The CDR3 DNA reads as TGTGCCAGCAGGAAAACCCGGCAGGGATGGCAGTACTTC. Residues: CASRKTRQGWQYF.

The chain recombines TRBV20-1 with TRBJ2-7, with 10 bases matching TRBD2. The CDR3 spans 13 residues. CDR1 and CDR2 (germline): DFQATT, SNEGSKA (reference sequence). J lost 3 bases, V lost 2 bases, and 1 base had no gene match. CDR3: CSARIAGGYEQYF. The CDR3 coding sequence is TGCAGTGCTAGAATAGCGGGGGGCTACGAGCAGTACTTC.

In the case of this clonotype: The CDR3 does not close with the conserved phenylalanine or tryptophan, likely indicating a read error. J is TRBJ2-3 and V is TRBV20-1, with 9 bases fitting TRBD2. Trimming cost V 6 bases and J 2 bases; bases outside gene matches: 3. This CDR3 contains 13 residues. CDR1 DFQATT and CDR2 SNEGSKA come from the germline V gene (reference sequence). CDR3 sequence: CSAAGGITDTQYL. Written as DNA, the CDR3 is TGCAGTGCGGCGGGAGGGATCACAGATACGCAGTATCTT.

This clonotype has just a few counts. The chain uses TRBV7-9 and TRBJ2-3; 13 bases match TRBD2. Germline CDR1 reads SEHNR; CDR2 reads FQNEAQ (reference sequence). With V trimmed by 0 bases and J by 1 base, 1 base remained unmatched. The CDR3 has 17 amino acids. CDR3 sequence reads: CASSLAGTSGGTDTQYF. CDR3 DNA: TGTGCCAGCAGCTTAGCCGGGACTAGCGGGGGCACAGATACGCAGTATTTT.